This TCR beta chain was identified in a study of early T cells in non-severe SARS-CoV-2 infection. MiXCR, run by TCRdb on the 5' RACE reads, gives a single entry per CDR3 protein. The data contain about 94,000 distinct CDR3 sequences, about 12% of them singletons. This clonotype was counted a few times. There are 16 residues in the CDR3. V was clipped by 5 bases and J by 5 bases, with 21 bases between them. CDR1 is SGHTA, CDR2 FQGNSA, per germline. The TCR comes from an adult who was a healthcare worker with PCR-confirmed SARS-CoV-2 infection or an uninfected control (not recorded which). The chain uses TRBV7-2 and TRBJ1-2, with a weak D call TRBD1 (5 bases). The sequenced sample consisted of whole blood. Written as DNA, the CDR3 is TGTGCCAGCAGCCGACGGCGCGGTGCGGGGGGATATGGCTACACCTTC. It specifies CASSRRRGAGGYGYTF.